The 11 T cell receptor beta chains reported below all come from one sample, sequenced in a study of control samples from healthy donors and cancer patients. Repertoires were generated with immunoSEQ multiplex PCR, while TCRdb's copy carries only in-frame clones and drops some. The data show approximately 160,000 clones, with about 93% seen just once and about 0.73% held by the top ten. Sequenced: blood. The receptors stem from a woman aged 25 to 39 in good health.

About this clone: The same CDR3 can be traced to other DNA sequences in this sample. The rearrangement links TRBV28 to TRBJ1-6; D is ambiguous. CDR3 length: 14 residues. V gave up 2 bases and J gave up 7 bases, with 9 bases separating them. CDR1 and CDR2 (germline): MDHEN, SYDVKM. CDR3 sequence reads: CASSLTGINSPLHF. CDR3 DNA: TGTGCCAGCAGTTTAACGGGGATCAATTCACCCCTCCACTTT.

The rearrangement links TRBV4-1 to TRBJ1-2; 7 bases line up with TRBD1. This CDR3 has 12 residues. Looked up from germline, CDR1 is MGHRA and CDR2 is YSYEKL. Losses at the gene ends were 5 bases for V and 5 bases for J; bases not matched to a gene: 2. The CDR3 bases are TGCGCCAGCAGCTCGACAGGGTATGGCTACACCTTC. The encoded protein is CASSSTGYGYTF.

The chain recombines TRBV18 with TRBJ2-2, with D uncertain. Germline CDR1 KGHSH, CDR2 LQKENI. The CDR3 extends over 13 amino acids. Trimming pared 4 bases from V and 5 bases from J, leaving 8 bases between. This chain's CDR3 is CASSRMGTGELFF. As DNA, the CDR3 is TGTGCCAGCTCACGGATGGGGACCGGGGAGCTGTTTTTT.

The V and J genes are TRBV6-4 and TRBJ2-1; 7 nucleotides agree with TRBD2. Germline V gene sequence: CDR1 MRHNA, CDR2 SNTAGT. This CDR3 comprises 13 residues. V lost 4 bases and J lost 3; bases outside the gene matches: 0. In nucleotides, the CDR3 is TGTGCCAGCAGTGGGACTAGCTACAATGAGCAGTTCTTC. It is translated as CASSGTSYNEQFF.

The V call is TRBV28, the J call TRBJ1-5; D not resolved. This CDR3 comprises 14 residues. CDR1 MDHEN and CDR2 SYDVKM come from the germline V gene. The V end lost 5 bases, the J end lost 5 bases, and 13 bases lay between the germline ends. CDR3: CASSQPGIHQPQHF. The CDR3 nucleotides read TGTGCCAGCAGTCAGCCGGGGATTCATCAGCCCCAGCATTTT.

The V gene is TRBV7-2, the J gene TRBJ2-7; 7 bases map to TRBD2. After removal of 5 bases from V and 4 bases from J, the junction contained 5 bases not matched to a gene. Germline V gene data show CDR1 as SGHTA and CDR2 as FQGNSA. This CDR3 is built from 13 residues. CDR3 sequence (DNA): TGTGCCAGCAGCCACGGACTAGGGTACGAGCAGTACTTC. This sequence encodes CASSHGLGYEQYF.

The chain uses TRBV10-3 and TRBJ2-7; D remains unclear. This CDR3 contains 11 residues. Trimming took 6 bases from V and 5 from J, leaving 8 bases between them. Germline V gene sequence: CDR1 ENHRY, CDR2 SYGVKD. The CDR3 loop is CAIRSTDEQYF. DNA of the CDR3: TGTGCCATCAGGTCCACTGACGAGCAGTACTTC.

V and J are TRBV18 and TRBJ2-5; the D gene is possibly TRBD2 (6 bases). V was pared by 5 bases and J by 3 bases, with 19 bases between. CDR3 length: 16 amino acids. Germline V gene data show CDR1 as KGHSH and CDR2 as LQKENI. DNA for the CDR3: TGTGCCAGCTCATCCTCGAACGCGGGGTCCGAAGAGACCCAGTACTTC. Protein: CASSSSNAGSEETQYF.

This rearrangement joins TRBV20-1 to TRBJ2-7; D assignment may be TRBD1 or TRBD2 (5 bases each). The CDR3 is 11 residues long. V lost 0 bases and J lost 6, with 6 bases in between. Germline V gives CDR1 DFQATT, CDR2 SNEGSKA (reference sequence). CDR3 sequence (DNA): TGCAGTGCTAGAGACGGGGCCGAGCAGTACTTC. It codes for CSARDGAEQYF.

This sequence joins TRBV28 and TRBJ1-5, with D possibly TRBD1 on 5 matching bases. Germline lookup yields CDR1 MDHEN and CDR2 SYDVKM. The CDR3 is 15 amino acids. V was pared by 2 bases and J by 6 bases, with 14 bases between. CDR3 nucleotides: TGTGCCAGCAGTTTAAGGTACTTAGGGGTTCAGCCCCAGCATTTT. Translated: CASSLRYLGVQPQHF.

J is TRBJ1-1 and V is TRBV6-1; no clear D gene. Trimming left V 2 bases short and J 4 bases short, with 8 bases between. CDR1 and CDR2 from the germline V gene are MNHNS and SASEGT. The CDR3 loop spans 13 amino acids. CDR3 loop: CASSESAATEAFF. CDR3 DNA: TGTGCCAGCAGTGAATCAGCGGCCACTGAAGCTTTCTTT.